This record covers a single T cell receptor beta chain. What it binds is not known. This record belongs to a study of T cell responses to AZD1222 COVID-19 vaccine. Points from the study as a whole: White British donors predominated, females outnumbered males, and clonal diversity was possibly underestimated.

Sequenced by immunoSEQ multiplex PCR; TCRdb stores in-frame clones only, minus some. Among 120,000 or so clones listed, 70% to 90% were seen once. The V segment lost 6 bases and the J segment 6 bases; nucleotides outside the gene matches: 0. CDR1 is SGHTA, CDR2 FQGNSA, per germline. This CDR3 is 13 amino acids long. The clonotype comes from an adult in good health. The chain couples TRBV7-2 to TRBJ2-3, with 13 bases aligning to TRBD2. The sample was peripheral blood, taken on day 0 of AZD1222 vaccination. CDR3 nucleotides: TGTGCCAGCAGGACTAGCGGGGGGGATACGCAGTATTTT. This gives the protein CASRTSGGDTQYF.